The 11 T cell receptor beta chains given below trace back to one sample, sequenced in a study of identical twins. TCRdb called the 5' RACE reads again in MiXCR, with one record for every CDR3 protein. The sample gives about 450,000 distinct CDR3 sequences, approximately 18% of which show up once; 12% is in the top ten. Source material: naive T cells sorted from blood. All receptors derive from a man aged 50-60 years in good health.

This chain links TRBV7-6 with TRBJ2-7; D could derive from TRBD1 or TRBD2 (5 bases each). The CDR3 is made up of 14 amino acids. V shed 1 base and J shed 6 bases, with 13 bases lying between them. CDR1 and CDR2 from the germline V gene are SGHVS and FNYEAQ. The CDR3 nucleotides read TGTGCCAGCAGCTTAGGAGGGGCTATTGGCGAGCAGTACTTC. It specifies CASSLGGAIGEQYF.

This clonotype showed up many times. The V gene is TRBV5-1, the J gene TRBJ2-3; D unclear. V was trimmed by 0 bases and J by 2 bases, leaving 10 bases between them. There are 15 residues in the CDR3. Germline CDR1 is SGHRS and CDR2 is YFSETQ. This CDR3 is CASSLAGRNTDTQYF. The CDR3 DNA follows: TGCGCCAGCAGCTTGGCGGGTCGGAACACAGATACGCAGTATTTT.

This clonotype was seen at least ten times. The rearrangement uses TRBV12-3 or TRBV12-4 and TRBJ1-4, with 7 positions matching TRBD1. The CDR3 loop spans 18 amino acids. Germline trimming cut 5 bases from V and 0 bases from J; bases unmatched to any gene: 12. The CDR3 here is CASSPQTGKAATNEKLFF. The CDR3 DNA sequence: TGTGCCAGCAGTCCACAGACAGGGAAAGCTGCAACTAATGAAAAACTGTTTTTT.

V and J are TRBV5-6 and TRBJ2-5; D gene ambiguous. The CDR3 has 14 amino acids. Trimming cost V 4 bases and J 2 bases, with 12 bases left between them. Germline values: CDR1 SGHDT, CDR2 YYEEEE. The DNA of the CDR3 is TGTGCCAGCAGCGCACAACGCACACAAGAGACCCAGTACTTC. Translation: CASSAQRTQETQYF. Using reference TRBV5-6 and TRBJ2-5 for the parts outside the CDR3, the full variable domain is DAGVTQSPTHLIKTRGQQVTLRCSPKSGHDTVSWYQQALGQGPQFIFQYYEEEERQRGNFPDRFSGHQFPNYSSELNVNALLLGDSALYLCASSAQRTQETQYFGPGTRLLVL.

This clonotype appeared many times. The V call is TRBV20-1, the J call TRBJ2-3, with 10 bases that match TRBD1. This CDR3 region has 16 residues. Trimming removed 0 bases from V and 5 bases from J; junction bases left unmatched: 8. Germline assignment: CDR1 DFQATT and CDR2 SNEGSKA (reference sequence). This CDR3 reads CSARDLGTGAVDTQYF. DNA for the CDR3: TGCAGTGCTAGAGATCTGGGGACAGGGGCCGTAGATACGCAGTATTTT.

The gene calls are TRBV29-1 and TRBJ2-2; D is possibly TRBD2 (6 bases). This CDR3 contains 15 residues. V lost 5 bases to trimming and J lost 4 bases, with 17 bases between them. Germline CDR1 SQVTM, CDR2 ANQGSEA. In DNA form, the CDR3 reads TGCAGCGTTCAGAGCGGGTCACGGGGCACCGGGGAGCTGTTTTTT. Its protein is CSVQSGSRGTGELFF.

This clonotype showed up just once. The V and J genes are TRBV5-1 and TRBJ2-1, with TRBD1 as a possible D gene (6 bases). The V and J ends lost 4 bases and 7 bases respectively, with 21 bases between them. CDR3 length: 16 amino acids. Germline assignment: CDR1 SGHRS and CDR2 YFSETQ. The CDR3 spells CASSLGIPGQRNEQFF. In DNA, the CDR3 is TGCGCCAGCAGCCTCGGTATTCCCGGACAGCGGAATGAGCAGTTCTTC.

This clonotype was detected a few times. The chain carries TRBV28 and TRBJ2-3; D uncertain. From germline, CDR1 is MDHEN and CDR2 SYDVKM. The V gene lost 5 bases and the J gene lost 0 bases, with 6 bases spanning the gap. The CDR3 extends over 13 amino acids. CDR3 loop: CASSPQSTDTQYF. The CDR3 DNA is TGTGCCAGCAGTCCACAGAGCACAGATACGCAGTATTTT.

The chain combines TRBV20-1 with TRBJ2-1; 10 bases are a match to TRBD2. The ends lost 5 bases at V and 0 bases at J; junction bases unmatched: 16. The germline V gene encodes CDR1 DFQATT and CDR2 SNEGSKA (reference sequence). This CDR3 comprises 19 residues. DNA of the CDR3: TGCAGTGCTCCCTCGAGGGGTAGCGGGAGGCCGAGCTCCTACAATGAGCAGTTCTTC. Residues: CSAPSRGSGRPSSYNEQFF.

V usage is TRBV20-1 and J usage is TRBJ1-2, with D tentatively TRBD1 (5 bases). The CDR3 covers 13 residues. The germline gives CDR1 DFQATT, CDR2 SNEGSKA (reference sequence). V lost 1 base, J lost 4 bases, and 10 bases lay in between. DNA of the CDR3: TGCAGTGCTAGAGTTCAGGGACCCTATGGCTACACCTTC. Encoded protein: CSARVQGPYGYTF.

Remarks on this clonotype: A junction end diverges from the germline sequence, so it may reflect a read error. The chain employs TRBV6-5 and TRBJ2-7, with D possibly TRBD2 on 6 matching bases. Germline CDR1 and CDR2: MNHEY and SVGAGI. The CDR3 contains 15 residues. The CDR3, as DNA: TGTGCCAGCAGTTACTCCGGGAGTAGGGCTTACGAGCAGATCTTC. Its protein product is CASSYSGSRAYEQIF.